The next 31 T cell receptor beta chains were all read from a single sample in a study of blood T cell repertoires in COVID-19. Profiling relied on immunoSEQ multiplex PCR, and the TCRdb table lists in-frame clones only, not all of them. This table holds about 180,000 clones, around 83% found once. Sequences were obtained from peripheral blood. All receptors come from a woman in her forties or fifties with COVID-19, enrolled during active disease.

CDR3 loop: CASSDTGAVLELFF. For the CDR3, the DNA is TGTGCCAGTAGTGATACAGGGGCTGTGTTGGAGCTGTTTTTT. V usage is TRBV19 and J usage is TRBJ2-2; 7 positions agree with TRBD1. Unmatched junction bases numbered 10, after V lost 5 bases and J lost 10 bases. The CDR3 covers 14 residues. Germline CDR1 and CDR2: LNHDA and SQIVND (reference sequence).

The rearrangement links TRBV18 to TRBJ2-5, with 8 bases lining up with TRBD1. Trimming cost V 6 bases and J 5 bases; bases outside gene matches: 8. This CDR3 has 14 amino acids. Germline-derived CDR1 and CDR2 are KGHSH and LQKENI. CDR3 protein: CASSQGQGVETQYF. The CDR3 DNA follows: TGTGCCAGCTCGCAAGGACAGGGTGTGGAGACCCAGTACTTC. The entire variable domain, with the rest obtained from reference TRBV18 and TRBJ2-5, is as follows: NAGVMQNPRHLVRRRGQEARLRCSPMKGHSHVYWYRQLPEEGLKFMVYLQKENIIDESGMPKERFSAEFPKEGPSILRIQQVVRGDSAAYFCASSQGQGVETQYFGPGTRLLVL.

This chain links TRBV18 with TRBJ1-3, with TRBD1 matching over 7 bases. Germline lookup yields CDR1 KGHSH and CDR2 LQKENI. The CDR3 totals 15 residues. V was pared by 6 bases and J by 1 base, with 6 bases of the junction left unmatched. CDR3 protein: CASSGGDSSGNTIYF. The CDR3 DNA reads TGTGCCAGCTCGGGCGGGGACAGTTCTGGAAACACCATATATTTT.

V gene TRBV7-9 combines with J gene TRBJ1-1, with 7 bases aligning to TRBD1. CDR3 length equals 17 residues. With V trimmed by 5 bases and J by 0 bases, 12 bases remained unmatched. Germline V gives CDR1 SEHNR, CDR2 FQNEAQ (reference sequence). In nucleotides, the CDR3 is TGTGCCAGCAGCCCACGAGGGACAGTCTCCTTGAACACTGAAGCTTTCTTT. Translated, it gives CASSPRGTVSLNTEAFF.

The rearrangement joins TRBV4-1 to TRBJ2-3; 14 bases match TRBD2. Germline CDR1 MGHRA, CDR2 YSYEKL. The V gene end was trimmed by 3 bases and the J gene end by 1 base; junction bases not matched to a gene: 3. The CDR3 is made up of 17 amino acids. CDR3 nucleotide sequence: TGCGCCAGCAGCCAGGGACTAGCGGGGGCCGGCACAGATACGCAGTATTTT. Its protein is CASSQGLAGAGTDTQYF.

The V and J genes are TRBV27 and TRBJ1-3; 11 bases map to TRBD1. CDR3 size: 20 residues. Per germline, CDR1 MNHEY and CDR2 SMNVEV (reference sequence). Trimming took 6 bases from V and 2 from J; bases not matched to a gene: 18. As DNA, the CDR3 is TGTGCCAGCAGAGACGCATGGACAGGGGGCATCAGGAGGGCTGGAAACACCATATATTTT. Encoded protein: CASRDAWTGGIRRAGNTIYF.

The V and J genes are TRBV10-2 and TRBJ1-5, with TRBD1 matching 9 bases. The V gene end was trimmed by 5 bases and the J gene end by 5 bases; junction bases not matched to a gene: 7. The CDR3 extends over 15 amino acids. Germline CDR1 reads WSHSY; CDR2 reads SAAADI. The CDR3 sequence is CASSSSGTGYQPQHF. The CDR3 nucleotides read TGCGCCAGCAGTTCTTCCGGGACAGGGTATCAGCCCCAGCATTTT.

A remark on this clone: Other DNA sequences from this sample encode an identical CDR3 as well. The chain is built from TRBV18 and TRBJ2-3; 9 bases agree with TRBD2. Germline trimming cut 3 bases from V and 6 bases from J; bases unmatched to any gene: 7. There are 15 residues in the CDR3. Germline CDR1 reads KGHSH; CDR2 reads LQKENI. This chain's CDR3 is CASSPRVAGEDTQYF. The CDR3 coding sequence is TGTGCCAGCTCACCCCGGGTAGCGGGGGAGGATACGCAGTATTTT.

Only a few counts were recorded for this clone. The rearrangement joins TRBV4-1 to TRBJ1-6; D is uncertain. CDR3 length equals 14 residues. Trimming cost V 3 bases and J 6 bases, with 9 bases left between them. Germline loops: CDR1 MGHRA, CDR2 YSYEKL. CDR3 nucleotides: TGCGCCAGCAGCCATGGCAGCGCTAATTCACCCCTCCACTTT. This codes for CASSHGSANSPLHF.

The gene calls are TRBV5-5 and TRBJ1-5, with D maybe TRBD1 (6 bases). The V and J ends lost 4 bases and 7 bases respectively, with 12 bases between them. This CDR3 region has 13 residues. In germline, CDR1 is SGHKS, CDR2 YYEKEE (reference sequence). In nucleotides, the CDR3 is TGTGCCAGCAGCCAGACAGGATGGCAGCCCCAGCATTTT. Encoded protein: CASSQTGWQPQHF.

The CDR3 DNA is TGCGCCAGCAGCCAAGCACTAGGGGGCGCGTCGGGCTACACCTTC. Translated, it gives CASSQALGGASGYTF. This rearrangement joins TRBV4-1 to TRBJ1-2, with 7 bases lining up with TRBD1. J was trimmed by 8 bases and V by 1 base; bases with no gene match: 10. This CDR3 has 15 residues. The germline gives CDR1 MGHRA, CDR2 YSYEKL.

The chain employs TRBV21-1 and TRBJ2-1; the table's TRBD1 call for D was not verified on the DNA. TRBV21-1 is marked as a pseudogene. The CDR3 is 17 residues long. In nucleotides, the CDR3 is TGTGCCAGCAGCAAGTCCCGAAAGAGACAGGGGTTTCATGAGCAGTTCTTC. Translation: CASSKSRKRQGFHEQFF.

The CDR3 is CAWSEQNYGYTF. The CDR3 coding sequence is TGTGCCTGGAGTGAACAGAACTATGGCTACACCTTC. V gene TRBV30 combines with J gene TRBJ1-2; no clear D gene. This CDR3 has 12 amino acids. CDR1 is GTSNPN and CDR2 is SVGIG in the germline V gene (reference sequence). The ends were cut back, 1 base at V and 2 bases at J, with 5 bases in the middle.

The gene calls are TRBV3-1 (or the pseudogene TRBV3-2) and TRBJ2-3, with 15 bases matching TRBD2. Germline CDR1 and CDR2: LGHDT and YNNKEL (reference sequence). Losses at the gene ends were 5 bases for V and 3 bases for J; bases not matched to a gene: 6. The CDR3 is 17 residues long. CDR3 protein: CASSKRGTSGGTDTQYF. CDR3 bases: TGTGCCAGCAGCAAGCGCGGGACTAGCGGGGGGACAGATACGCAGTATTTT.

This clone was seen a single time. This rearrangement joins TRBV5-6 to TRBJ1-2, with 9 bases that match TRBD1. The CDR3 spans 14 residues. CDR1 and CDR2 from the germline V gene are SGHDT and YYEEEE. The ends lost 1 base at V and 7 bases at J; junction bases unmatched: 5. The CDR3 sequence: CASSLLQGASGYTF. The CDR3 bases are TGTGCCAGCAGCTTGTTACAGGGGGCCTCTGGCTACACCTTC.

On this clone itself: At one end, the junction sequence differs from germline, possibly due to a read error. The CDR3 bases are TGTGCTAGCAGCTTAGCTAGCGGGGTGGGGGAGACCCAGTACTTC. Its protein is CASSLASGVGETQYF. This chain joins TRBV7-7 and TRBJ2-5, with 9 bases lining up with TRBD2. Germline V lookup: CDR1 SSHAT, CDR2 FNYEAQ (reference sequence). The CDR3 covers 15 residues.

V is TRBV6-4 and J is TRBJ2-3; 9 nucleotides agree with TRBD2. The CDR3 consists of 17 residues. The trim removed 2 bases at V and 3 bases at J, leaving 9 bases unmatched. The germline V gene has CDR1 MRHNA and CDR2 SNTAGT. The CDR3 reads CASSDPGTSPTTDTQYF. The DNA for the CDR3 is TGTGCCAGCAGTGACCCCGGGACTAGCCCTACGACAGATACGCAGTATTTT.

The chain combines TRBV11-1 with TRBJ2-7; D remains ambiguous. The CDR3 length is 12 residues. The V and J ends lost 1 base and 4 bases respectively, with 5 bases between them. Germline values: CDR1 SGHAT, CDR2 FQDESV (reference sequence). As DNA, the CDR3 is TGTGCCAGCAGCTTAGGAGAGTACGAGCAGTACTTC. It yields the protein CASSLGEYEQYF.

The chain joins TRBV6-5 to TRBJ2-3, with TRBD2 matching over 9 bases. Trimming took 3 bases from V and 2 from J; bases not matched to a gene: 6. The CDR3 consists of 16 residues. Germline CDR1 reads MNHEY; CDR2 reads SVGAGI. CDR3 bases: TGTGCCAGCAGTTATGGCACTAGCGGGTTCACAGATACGCAGTATTTT. The encoded protein is CASSYGTSGFTDTQYF.

The chain recombines TRBV19 with TRBJ2-3; maybe TRBD2 (5 bases). The CDR3 has 15 amino acids. The V gene lost 10 bases and the J gene lost 0 bases, with 17 bases spanning the gap. Germline V gene sequence: CDR1 LNHDA, CDR2 SQIVND (reference sequence). For the CDR3, the DNA is TGTGCCACCCGCCGGACTGGAGCTAGCACAGATACGCAGTATTTT. It translates to CATRRTGASTDTQYF.

J is TRBJ2-3 and V is TRBV6-5; 9 bases line up with TRBD1. V gave up 0 bases and J gave up 7 bases; unmatched junction bases: 8. Germline lookup yields CDR1 MNHEY and CDR2 SVGAGI. This CDR3 contains 16 residues. The CDR3 DNA reads as TGTGCCAGCAGTTACTCGGGGACAGGGCTTTTGAATACGCAGTATTTT. It codes for CASSYSGTGLLNTQYF.

The chain combines TRBV14 with TRBJ2-7; tentatively, D is TRBD1 (6 bases). Per the germline V gene, CDR1 is SGHDN and CDR2 is FVKESK. Trimming removed 2 bases at V and 13 bases at J, with 18 bases between. The CDR3 length is 13 residues. The CDR3 sequence: CASSQSHRESQYF. The CDR3 coding sequence is TGTGCCAGCAGCCAAAGTCACAGGGAGAGCCAATACTTC. Looking up the rest from reference TRBV14 and TRBJ2-7 gives the full variable domain: EAGVTQFPSHSVIEKGQTVTLRCDPISGHDNLYWYRRVMGKEIKFLLHFVKESKQDESGMPNNRFLAERTGGTYSTLKVQPAELEDSGVYFCASSQSHRESQYFGPGTRLTVT.

Of note for this clone: A read error may account for a junction end that differs from germline. In DNA, the CDR3 is TGTGCCAGCAGACAGGACCGGGTCATCTTAGACTTC. Its protein is CASRQDRVILDF. The chain recombines TRBV2 with TRBJ2-5; D might be TRBD1 (5 bases). Germline CDR1 SNHLY, CDR2 FYNNEI. This CDR3 has 12 amino acids.

This rearrangement joins TRBV7-8 to TRBJ1-4; 7 bases line up with TRBD1. The V and J ends lost 7 bases and 6 bases, in that order; junction bases with no gene match: 5. The CDR3 runs to 13 residues. Germline loops: CDR1 SGHVS, CDR2 FQNEAQ. The CDR3 is CASTTGHYEKLFF. The CDR3 nucleotides read TGTGCCAGCACGACAGGGCATTATGAAAAACTGTTTTTT.

This clone was observed a single time. The rearrangement uses TRBV28 and TRBJ1-4; maybe TRBD1 (6 bases). This CDR3 spans 16 amino acids. Trimming removed 3 bases from V and 0 bases from J, with 11 bases in between. Germline-derived CDR1 and CDR2 are MDHEN and SYDVKM. For the CDR3, the DNA is TGTGCCAGCAGTTTGCAGGGGCTCTCAACTAATGAAAAACTGTTTTTT. It codes for CASSLQGLSTNEKLFF.

The chain joins TRBV28 to TRBJ1-3; 9 nucleotides line up with TRBD1. This CDR3 spans 16 amino acids. V lost 7 bases and J lost 1; bases outside the gene matches: 8. Germline loops: CDR1 MDHEN, CDR2 SYDVKM. The CDR3 sequence is CASTETGGKSGNTIYF. CDR3 DNA: TGTGCCAGCACCGAAACAGGGGGCAAATCTGGAAACACCATATATTTT.

This chain uses TRBV18 with TRBJ2-7; 8 bases map to TRBD1. The trim removed 6 bases at V and 3 bases at J, leaving 4 bases unmatched. This CDR3 spans 13 amino acids. CDR1 is KGHSH and CDR2 is LQKENI in the germline V gene. This CDR3 reads CASSPTGVYEQYF. Here the CDR3 DNA reads TGTGCCAGCTCTCCGACAGGGGTCTACGAGCAGTACTTC.

Concerning this clone: At one end, the junction sequence differs from germline, possibly due to a read error. V gene TRBV5-1 combines with J gene TRBJ1-4; D remains unclear. The CDR3 spans 19 residues. Germline-derived CDR1 and CDR2 are SGHRS and YFSETQ. Here the CDR3 reads CASSLGPGWGDTTNEKLFF. As DNA, the CDR3 is TGCGCCAGCAGCTTGGGTCCAGGATGGGGAGATACAACCAATGAAAAACTGTTTTTT.

The rearrangement uses TRBV5-1 and TRBJ2-1; 11 bases map to TRBD2. Germline CDR1 and CDR2: SGHRS and YFSETQ. The CDR3 sequence is 16 residues long. Germline trimming cut 3 bases from V and 6 bases from J; bases unmatched to any gene: 8. CDR3 coding DNA: TGCGCCAGCAGCTCCTTCACTAGCGGGGGAGGCAATGAGCAGTTCTTC. This translates into CASSSFTSGGGNEQFF.

This clone was counted between two and nine times. The chain links TRBV7-9 to TRBJ1-1, with D uncertain. V was trimmed by 5 bases and J by 3 bases, leaving 4 bases between them. This CDR3 comprises 11 residues. Germline CDR1 is SEHNR and CDR2 is FQNEAQ (reference sequence). CDR3 nucleotides: TGTGCCAGCAGCACTTACACTGAAGCTTTCTTT. Translated, it gives CASSTYTEAFF.

A note on this clone: One junction end disagrees with the germline gene, perhaps due to a read error. The gene calls are TRBV10-3 and TRBJ2-5, with 11 bases lining up with TRBD2. Looked up from germline, CDR1 is ENHRY and CDR2 is SYGVKD. The CDR3 has 19 residues. The DNA of the CDR3 is TGTGCCATCAGTGAGGTTAGCGGGGGGGCGTTTGGTTTCCAAGAAACCCAGTACTTC. Protein sequence: CAISEVSGGAFGFQETQYF.